A selection of T cell receptor beta chains follows, all from one sample in a study of cytomegalovirus exposure and HLA in healthy donors. The data were produced by immunoSEQ multiplex PCR, yet TCRdb's version contains in-frame clones alone and is incomplete. The sample carries approximately 120,000 clones, around 94% recorded once. Sequencing was done on a sample of PBMCs. These receptors were collected from a woman aged 18 to 35 in good health and CMV-seronegative. Both conserved end residues are part of each CDR3. The D gene is left open where the match is weak. Clone size is shown for a subset of rows, as once, few, many or a class of expanded clone.

V gene	J gene	clone size	D gene	CDR3 protein	CDR3 DNA
TRBV5-6	TRBJ2-2	-	-	CASSPSLDYRNTGELFF	TGTGCCAGCAGCCCTTCGCTGGACTACAGGAACACCGGGGAGCTGTTTTTT
TRBV2	TRBJ2-5	-	-	CASSEALLLAPKETQYF	TGTGCCAGCAGTGAAGCGCTTCTTCTAGCGCCGAAAGAGACCCAGTACTTC
TRBV9	TRBJ1-1	-	-	CASSVGVKQGLEAFF	TGTGCCAGCAGCGTTGGCGTAAAACAGGGTCTCGAAGCTTTCTTT
TRBV6-6	TRBJ1-1	once	TRBD1	CASSFTGGETEAFF	TGTGCCAGCAGTTTTACAGGGGGGGAAACTGAAGCTTTCTTT
TRBV4-1	TRBJ2-1	-	-	CASSQVSEQFF	TGCGCCAGCAGCCAAGTCAGTGAGCAGTTCTTC
TRBV30	TRBJ2-1	-	-	CAWSGGPGRNEQFF	TGTGCCTGGAGTGGGGGGCCGGGTCGGAATGAGCAGTTCTTC
TRBV7-9	TRBJ1-1	-	-	CASSSNQGRSTEAFF	TGTGCCAGCAGCTCGAATCAGGGTAGGAGCACTGAAGCTTTCTTT
TRBV28	TRBJ2-3	-	TRBD2	CAVAQLAGGDTQYF	TGTGCCGTCGCGCAACTAGCGGGAGGAGATACGCAGTATTTT
TRBV9	TRBJ2-2	-	-	CASSPRMVGELFF	TGTGCCAGCAGCCCGCGGATGGTCGGGGAGCTGTTTTTT
TRBV4-1	TRBJ1-2	-	-	CASSLRAKQGIDYGYTF	TGCGCCAGCAGCCTTAGAGCAAAGCAGGGGATCGACTATGGCTACACCTTC
TRBV7-9	TRBJ2-1	-	-	CASSCPGGLCNEQFF	TGTGCCAGCAGCTGCCCGGGGGGCCTCTGCAATGAGCAGTTCTTC
TRBV6-5	TRBJ1-2	-	TRBD1	CASSPKQGYGYTF	TGTGCCAGCAGTCCCAAACAGGGGTATGGCTACACCTTC
TRBV19	TRBJ2-1	-	TRBD2	CASSIAGGPLEQFF	TGTGCCAGTAGTATAGCGGGAGGGCCGCTTGAGCAGTTCTTC
TRBV2	TRBJ1-2	few	-	CASSEGQSGGYTF	TGTGCCAGCAGTGAAGGTCAGTCTGGCGGCTACACCTTC
TRBV6-1	TRBJ1-3	once	-	CASSEARLGNTIYF	TGTGCCAGCAGTGAAGCGCGACTCGGAAACACCATATATTTT
TRBV2	TRBJ2-2	-	-	CARSGDTGELFF	TGTGCCAGGTCAGGGGACACCGGGGAGCTGTTTTTT
TRBV5-1	TRBJ2-1	-	TRBD1	CASRLGQGSLNEQFF	TGCGCCAGCAGGTTGGGACAGGGCTCCCTTAATGAGCAGTTCTTC
TRBV7-2	TRBJ1-2	-	-	CASSLAPLAHYGYTF	TGTGCCAGCAGCTTAGCGCCCCTAGCGCATTATGGCTACACCTTC
TRBV28	TRBJ1-1	few	TRBD1	CASAGGEAEAFF	TGTGCCAGCGCAGGGGGCGAGGCTGAAGCTTTCTTT
TRBV28	TRBJ1-6	-	TRBD1	CASSTGGRSPLHF	TGTGCCAGCAGCACAGGGGGACGGTCACCCCTCCACTTT
TRBV2	TRBJ1-2	-	TRBD1	CASRKTGIYGYTF	TGTGCCAGCAGGAAGACAGGGATCTATGGCTACACCTTC
TRBV5-6	TRBJ2-7	-	-	CASSKDFYEQYF	TGTGCCAGCAGCAAGGACTTTTACGAGCAGTACTTC
TRBV5-1	TRBJ2-3	-	TRBD2	CASSLERGLGTDTQYF	TGCGCCAGCAGCTTGGAGCGGGGGTTGGGTACAGATACGCAGTATTTT
TRBV28	TRBJ2-4	-	TRBD2	CASRRTSGSAKNIQYF	TGTGCCAGCAGAAGAACTAGCGGGAGTGCCAAAAACATTCAGTACTTC
TRBV6-5	TRBJ1-1	-	TRBD1	CASSSTGTGGFVEAFF	TGTGCCAGCAGTTCCACTGGGACAGGGGGATTTGTTGAAGCTTTCTTT